The 7 T cell receptor beta chains presented below share a single source sample, sequenced in a study of blood T cell repertoires in COVID-19. TCRdb's table, derived via immunoSEQ multiplex PCR, lists solely in-frame clones and lacks some. The data show fewer than 500,000 clones, around 89% seen once. Source material: peripheral blood. These TCRs come from a woman aged 30 to 39 with acute or convalescent COVID-19.

The rearrangement links TRBV27 to TRBJ1-2; D not certain. The germline V and J ends were trimmed by 7 bases and 8 bases, with 23 bases remaining between them. The CDR3 covers 15 residues. Germline V gives CDR1 MNHEY, CDR2 SMNVEV (reference sequence). The CDR3 region is CASTQSGMLSGGYTF. The CDR3 DNA reads TGTGCCAGCACCCAATCGGGGATGCTAAGTGGAGGCTACACCTTC.

The V gene is TRBV7-9, the J gene TRBJ2-3; possible D gene TRBD1, 6 bases. Germline assignment: CDR1 SEHNR and CDR2 FQNEAQ (reference sequence). The CDR3 spans 13 residues. Trimming removed 8 bases at V and 2 bases at J, with 11 bases between. CDR3 coding DNA: TGTGCCAGCTTGGGGGCTAACACAGATACGCAGTATTTT. Protein sequence: CASLGANTDTQYF.

The chain is built from TRBV9 and TRBJ2-2; 12 bases are a match to TRBD2. Unmatched junction bases numbered 5, after V lost 4 bases and J lost 7 bases. In germline, CDR1 is SGDLS, CDR2 YYNGEE. The CDR3 length is 15 residues. The chain's CDR3 is CASSTGGLAGGELFF. CDR3 DNA sequence: TGTGCCAGCAGCACCGGGGGACTAGCGGGCGGGGAGCTGTTTTTT.

The chain uses TRBV4-1 and TRBJ2-3, with 11 bases aligning to TRBD2. V was pared by 4 bases and J by 3 bases, with 12 bases of the junction left unmatched. The germline CDR1 and CDR2 sequences are MGHRA and YSYEKL. This CDR3 comprises 18 residues. The CDR3 sequence: CASSPNIIAGGPTDTQYF. The CDR3 nucleotides read TGCGCCAGCAGCCCCAACATTATAGCGGGGGGGCCGACAGATACGCAGTATTTT.

V gene TRBV6-6 combines with J gene TRBJ2-7; D is undetermined. Germline CDR1 reads MNHNY; CDR2 reads SVGAGI (reference sequence). The V end lost 3 bases, the J end lost 1 base, and 7 bases lay between the germline ends. The CDR3 spans 13 residues. CDR3 sequence reads: CASSYYESYEQYF. In nucleotides, the CDR3 is TGTGCCAGCAGTTATTACGAGTCCTACGAGCAGTACTTC.

V and J are TRBV12-3 or TRBV12-4 and TRBJ2-3; D unclear. This CDR3 has 12 amino acids. Trimming took off 6 bases at V and 3 bases at J, with 7 bases between the two ends. CDR3 in DNA: TGTGCCAGCAGCGTGAGAACAGATACGCAGTATTTT. Protein: CASSVRTDTQYF.

The rearrangement joins TRBV11-3 to TRBJ2-7; TRBD2 aligns across 8 bases. The CDR3 extends over 14 amino acids. The germline gives CDR1 SGHNT, CDR2 YENEEA. Trimming removed 0 bases from V and 5 bases from J; junction bases left unmatched: 3. The CDR3 region is CASSLDGGADEQYF. In DNA form, the CDR3 reads TGTGCCAGCAGCTTAGACGGGGGGGCGGACGAGCAGTACTTC.